The clone carrying this T cell receptor beta chain came up a few times. Its antigen is as yet unknown. At one boundary the junction diverges from the germline segment, which might be a read error. Patients chosen for sequencing had shown CD8+CD57+ cell expansion by flow cytometry. Untreated patients provided the blood samples, with no therapy given before sampling. The use of genomic DNA as template underpinned the TCR beta VDJ and CDR3 profiling. A single record per CDR3 protein comes from TCRdb applying MiXCR to the reads. The sample shows approximately 98,000 distinct CDR3 sequences, about 63% of them seen only once. Germline CDR1 is SGHDN and CDR2 is FVKESK. The CDR3 sequence is 15 residues long. The data are from a study of CD8+CD57+ T cells in acquired aplastic anemia. Background on the study: Each DNA sample taken from sorted CD4+ and CD8+ cells came to 3 to 4 ug on average. General observations from the study: Patients showed no significant difference from controls in CD8+ Simpson's diversity. Patients and controls shared just under 30 CD8+ CDR3 sequences, highly expressed in patients.

The chain combines TRBV14 with TRBJ1-4; D gene ambiguous. This clonotype originated in a human donor with aplastic anemia. Sequenced material: sorted CD4+, CD8+, or CD8+CD57+ T cells (not recorded which) from PBMCs. CDR3 coding DNA: TGTGTCAGCAGCCAAGTTCGACTGGGAGGCGAAAAACTGTTTTTT. Its protein is CVSSQVRLGGEKLFF.